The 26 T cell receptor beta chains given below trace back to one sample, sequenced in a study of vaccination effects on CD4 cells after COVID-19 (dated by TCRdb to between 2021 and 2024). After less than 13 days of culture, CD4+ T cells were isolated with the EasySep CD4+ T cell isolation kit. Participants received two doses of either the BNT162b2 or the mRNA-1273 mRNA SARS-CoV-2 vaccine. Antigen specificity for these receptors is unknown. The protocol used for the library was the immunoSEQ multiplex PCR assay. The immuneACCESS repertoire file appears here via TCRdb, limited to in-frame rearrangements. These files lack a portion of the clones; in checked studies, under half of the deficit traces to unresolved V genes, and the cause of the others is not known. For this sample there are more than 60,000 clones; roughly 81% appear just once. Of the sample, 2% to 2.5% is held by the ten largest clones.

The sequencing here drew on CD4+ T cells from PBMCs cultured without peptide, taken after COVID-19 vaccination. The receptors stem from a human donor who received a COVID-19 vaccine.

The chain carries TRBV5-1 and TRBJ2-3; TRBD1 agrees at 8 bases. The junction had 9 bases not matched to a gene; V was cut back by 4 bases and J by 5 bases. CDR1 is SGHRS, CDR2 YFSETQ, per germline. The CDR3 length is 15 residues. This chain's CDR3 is CASSIQTGERDTQYF. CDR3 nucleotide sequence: TGCGCCAGCAGCATCCAGACAGGGGAAAGAGATACGCAGTATTTT.

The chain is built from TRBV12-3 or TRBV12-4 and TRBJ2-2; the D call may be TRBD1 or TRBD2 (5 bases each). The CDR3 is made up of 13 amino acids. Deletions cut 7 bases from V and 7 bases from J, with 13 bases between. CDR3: CASTIIGGGELFF. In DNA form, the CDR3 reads TGTGCCAGCACCATAATTGGGGGCGGGGAGCTGTTTTTT.

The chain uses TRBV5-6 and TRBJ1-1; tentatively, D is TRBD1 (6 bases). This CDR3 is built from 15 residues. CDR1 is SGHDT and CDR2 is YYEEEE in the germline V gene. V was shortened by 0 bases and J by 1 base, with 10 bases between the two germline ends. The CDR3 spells CASSLVGGANTEAFF. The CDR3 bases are TGTGCCAGCAGCTTGGTAGGGGGAGCGAACACTGAAGCTTTCTTT.

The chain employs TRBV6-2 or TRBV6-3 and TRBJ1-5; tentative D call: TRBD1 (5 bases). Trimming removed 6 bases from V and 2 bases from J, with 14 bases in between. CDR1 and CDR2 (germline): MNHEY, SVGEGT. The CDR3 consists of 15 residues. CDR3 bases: TGTGCCAGCAGCCAAGGGGTTTTGGGCAATCAGCCCCAGCATTTT. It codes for CASSQGVLGNQPQHF.

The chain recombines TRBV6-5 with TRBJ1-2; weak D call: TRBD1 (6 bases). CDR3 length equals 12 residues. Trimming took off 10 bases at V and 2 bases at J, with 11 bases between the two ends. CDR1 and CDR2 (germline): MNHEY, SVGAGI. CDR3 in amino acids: CATRQVNYGYTF. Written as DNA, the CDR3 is TGTGCCACCCGACAGGTCAACTATGGCTACACCTTC.

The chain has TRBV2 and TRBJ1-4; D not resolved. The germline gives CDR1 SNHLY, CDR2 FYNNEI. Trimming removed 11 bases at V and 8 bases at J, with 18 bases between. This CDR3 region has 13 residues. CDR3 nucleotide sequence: TGTGCCGCCACGGGCGGGTCTTCGGAAAAACTGTTTTTT. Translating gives CAATGGSSEKLFF.

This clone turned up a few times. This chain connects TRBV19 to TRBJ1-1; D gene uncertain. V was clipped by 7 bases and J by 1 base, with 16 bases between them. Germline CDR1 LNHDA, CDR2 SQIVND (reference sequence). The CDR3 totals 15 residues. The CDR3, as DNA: TGTGCCAGTATAGGGAGGGCGGTAAGGAACACTGAAGCTTTCTTT. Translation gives CASIGRAVRNTEAFF.

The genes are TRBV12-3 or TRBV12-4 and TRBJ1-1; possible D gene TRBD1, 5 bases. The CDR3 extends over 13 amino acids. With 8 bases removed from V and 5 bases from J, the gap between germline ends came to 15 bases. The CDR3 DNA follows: TGTGCCAGCTACCTCCGGGGGGGAACTGAAGCTTTCTTT. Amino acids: CASYLRGGTEAFF.

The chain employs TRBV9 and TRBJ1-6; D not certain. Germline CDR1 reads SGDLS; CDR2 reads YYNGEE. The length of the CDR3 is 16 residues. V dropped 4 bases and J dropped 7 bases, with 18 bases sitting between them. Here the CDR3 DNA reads TGTGCCAGCAGCCCCCACCTCGACGGCATGAATTCACCCCTCCACTTT. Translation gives CASSPHLDGMNSPLHF.

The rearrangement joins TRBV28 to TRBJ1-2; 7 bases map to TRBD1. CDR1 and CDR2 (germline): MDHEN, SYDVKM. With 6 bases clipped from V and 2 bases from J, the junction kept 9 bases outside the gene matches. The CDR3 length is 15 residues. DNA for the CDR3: TGTGCCAGCAGCTCGCTGGCAGGGGGAAACTATGGCTACACCTTC. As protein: CASSSLAGGNYGYTF.

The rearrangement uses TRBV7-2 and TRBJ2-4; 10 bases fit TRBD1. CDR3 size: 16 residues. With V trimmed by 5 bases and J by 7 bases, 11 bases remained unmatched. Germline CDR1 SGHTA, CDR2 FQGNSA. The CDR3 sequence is CASSPDGTGVLNIQYF. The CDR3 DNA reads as TGTGCCAGCAGCCCTGACGGGACAGGGGTTTTGAACATTCAGTACTTC.

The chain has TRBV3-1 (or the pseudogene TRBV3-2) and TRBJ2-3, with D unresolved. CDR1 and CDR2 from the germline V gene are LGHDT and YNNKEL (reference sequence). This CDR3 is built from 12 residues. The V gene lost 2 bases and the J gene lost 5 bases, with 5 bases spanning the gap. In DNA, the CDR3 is TGTGCCAGCAGCCAAAGAATAGATACGCAGTATTTT. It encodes CASSQRIDTQYF.

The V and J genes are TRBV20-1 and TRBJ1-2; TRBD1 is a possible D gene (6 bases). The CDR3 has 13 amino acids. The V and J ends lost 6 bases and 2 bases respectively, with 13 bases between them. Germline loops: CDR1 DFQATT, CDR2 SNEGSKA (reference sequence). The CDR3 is CSASTGPNYGYTF. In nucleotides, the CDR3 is TGCAGTGCCAGTACAGGGCCAAACTATGGCTACACCTTC.

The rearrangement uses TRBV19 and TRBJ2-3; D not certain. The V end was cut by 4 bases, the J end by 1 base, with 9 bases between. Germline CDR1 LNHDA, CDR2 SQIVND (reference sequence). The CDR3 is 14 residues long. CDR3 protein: CASSTSGGTDTQYF. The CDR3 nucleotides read TGTGCCAGTAGTACTTCCGGAGGCACAGATACGCAGTATTTT.

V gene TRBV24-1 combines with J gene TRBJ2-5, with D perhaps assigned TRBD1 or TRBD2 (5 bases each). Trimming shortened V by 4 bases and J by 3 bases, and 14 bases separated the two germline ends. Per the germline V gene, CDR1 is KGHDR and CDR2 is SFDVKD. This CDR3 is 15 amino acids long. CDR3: CATSDPGRQKETQYF. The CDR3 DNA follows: TGTGCCACCAGTGACCCGGGACGTCAGAAAGAGACCCAGTACTTC.

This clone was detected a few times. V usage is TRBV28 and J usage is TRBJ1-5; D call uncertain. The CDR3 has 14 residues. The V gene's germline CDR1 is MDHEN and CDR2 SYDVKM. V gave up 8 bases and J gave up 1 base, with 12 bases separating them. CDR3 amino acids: CASGGFLSNQPQHF. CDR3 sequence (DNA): TGTGCCAGCGGTGGTTTTTTGAGCAATCAGCCCCAGCATTTT.

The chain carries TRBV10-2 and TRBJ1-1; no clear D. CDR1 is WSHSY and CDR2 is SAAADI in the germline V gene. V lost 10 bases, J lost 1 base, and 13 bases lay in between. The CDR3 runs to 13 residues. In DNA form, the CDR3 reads TGCGCCACTTCCGGCACTTCGAACACTGAAGCTTTCTTT. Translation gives CATSGTSNTEAFF.

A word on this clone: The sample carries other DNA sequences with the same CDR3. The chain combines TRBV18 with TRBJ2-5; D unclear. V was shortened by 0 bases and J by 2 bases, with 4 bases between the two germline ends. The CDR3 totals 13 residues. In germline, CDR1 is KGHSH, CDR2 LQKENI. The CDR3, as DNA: TGTGCCAGCTCACCACCGGGACAAGAGACCCAGTACTTC. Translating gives CASSPPGQETQYF.

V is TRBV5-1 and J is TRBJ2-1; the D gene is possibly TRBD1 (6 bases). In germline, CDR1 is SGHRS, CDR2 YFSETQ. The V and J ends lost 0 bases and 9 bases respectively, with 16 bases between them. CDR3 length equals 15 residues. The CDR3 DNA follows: TGCGCCAGCAGCTTGGTAGGTCGGGAAGGGGGTGAGCAGTTCTTC. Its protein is CASSLVGREGGEQFF.

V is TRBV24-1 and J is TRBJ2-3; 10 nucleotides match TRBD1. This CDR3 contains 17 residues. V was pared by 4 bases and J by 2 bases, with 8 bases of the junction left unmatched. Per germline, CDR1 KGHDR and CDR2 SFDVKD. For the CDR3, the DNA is TGTGCCACCAGTGACCCTCTTGGGACAGGGGTCACAGATACGCAGTATTTT. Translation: CATSDPLGTGVTDTQYF.

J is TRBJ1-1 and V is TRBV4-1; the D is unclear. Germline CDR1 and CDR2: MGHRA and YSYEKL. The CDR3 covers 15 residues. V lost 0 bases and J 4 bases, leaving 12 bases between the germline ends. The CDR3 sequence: CASSQEKGPSTEAFF. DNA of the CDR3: TGCGCCAGCAGCCAAGAAAAAGGGCCTAGCACTGAAGCTTTCTTT.

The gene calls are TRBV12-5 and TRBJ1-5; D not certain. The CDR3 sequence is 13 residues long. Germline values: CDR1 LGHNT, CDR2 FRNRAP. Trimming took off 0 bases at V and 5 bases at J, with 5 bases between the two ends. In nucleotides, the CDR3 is TGTGCTAGTGGTTTGGTAACAGATCAGCCCCAGCATTTT. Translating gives CASGLVTDQPQHF.

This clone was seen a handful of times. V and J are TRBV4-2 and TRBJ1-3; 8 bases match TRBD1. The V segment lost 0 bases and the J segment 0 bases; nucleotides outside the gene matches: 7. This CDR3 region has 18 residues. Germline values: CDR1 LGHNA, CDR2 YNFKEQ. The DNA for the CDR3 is TGTGCCAGCAGCCAAGATGCGGGGACAGGTACCTCTGGAAACACCATATATTTT. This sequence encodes CASSQDAGTGTSGNTIYF.

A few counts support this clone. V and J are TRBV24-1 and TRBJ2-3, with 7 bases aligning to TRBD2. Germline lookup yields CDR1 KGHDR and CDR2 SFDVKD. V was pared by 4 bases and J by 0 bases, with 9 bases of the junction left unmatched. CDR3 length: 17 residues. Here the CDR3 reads CATSDPRGVSSTDTQYF. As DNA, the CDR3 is TGTGCCACCAGTGACCCCCGGGGGGTATCTAGCACAGATACGCAGTATTTT.

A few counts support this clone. This CDR3 reads CASGSRGTDTQYF. The CDR3 bases are TGTGCTAGTGGTTCCCGGGGCACAGATACGCAGTATTTT. The rearrangement joins TRBV12-5 to TRBJ2-3; D uncertain. This CDR3 comprises 13 residues. Germline CDR1 reads LGHNT; CDR2 reads FRNRAP. V lost 4 bases and J 1 base, leaving 6 bases between the germline ends.

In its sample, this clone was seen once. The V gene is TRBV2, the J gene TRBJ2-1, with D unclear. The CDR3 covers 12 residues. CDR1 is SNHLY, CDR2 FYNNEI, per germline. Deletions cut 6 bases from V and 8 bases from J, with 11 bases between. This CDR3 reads CASSELSDEQFF. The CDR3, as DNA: TGTGCCAGCAGCGAACTAAGTGATGAGCAGTTCTTC.